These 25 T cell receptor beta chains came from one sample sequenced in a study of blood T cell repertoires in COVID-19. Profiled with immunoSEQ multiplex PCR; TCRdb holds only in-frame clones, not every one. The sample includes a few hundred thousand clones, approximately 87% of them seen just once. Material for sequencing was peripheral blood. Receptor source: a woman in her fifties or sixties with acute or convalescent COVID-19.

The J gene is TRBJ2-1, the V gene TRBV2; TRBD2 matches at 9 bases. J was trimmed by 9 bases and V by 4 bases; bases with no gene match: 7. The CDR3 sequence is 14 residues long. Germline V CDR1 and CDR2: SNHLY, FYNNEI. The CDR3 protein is CASSASSGKVEQFF. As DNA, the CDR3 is TGTGCCAGCAGTGCCTCTAGCGGGAAAGTTGAGCAGTTCTTC. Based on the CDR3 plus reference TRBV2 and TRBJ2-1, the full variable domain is EPEVTQTPSHQVTQMGQEVILRCVPISNHLYFYWYRQILGQKVEFLVSFYNNEISEKSEIFDDQFSVERPDGSNFTLKIRSTKLEDSAMYFCASSASSGKVEQFFGPGTRLTVL.

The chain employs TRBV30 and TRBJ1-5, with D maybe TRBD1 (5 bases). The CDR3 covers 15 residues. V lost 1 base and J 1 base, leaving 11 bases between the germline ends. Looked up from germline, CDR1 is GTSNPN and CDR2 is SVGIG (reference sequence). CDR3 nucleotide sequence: TGTGCCTGGAGTGGCCGGGGGTGGAGCAATCAGCCCCAGCATTTT. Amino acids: CAWSGRGWSNQPQHF.

The CDR3 here is CASSYDRTNEKLFF. CDR3 DNA sequence: TGTGCCAGCAGCTACGACAGAACTAATGAAAAACTGTTTTTT. The chain joins TRBV3-1 (or the pseudogene TRBV3-2) to TRBJ1-4, with D possibly being TRBD1 (5 bases). Deletions cut 5 bases from V and 1 base from J, with 8 bases between. This CDR3 region has 14 residues. Germline CDR1 reads LGHDT; CDR2 reads YNNKEL (reference sequence).

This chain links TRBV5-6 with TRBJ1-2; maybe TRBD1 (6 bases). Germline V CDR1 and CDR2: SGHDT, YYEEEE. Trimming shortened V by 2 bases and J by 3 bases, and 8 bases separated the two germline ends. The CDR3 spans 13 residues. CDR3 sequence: CASSLQGDYGYTF. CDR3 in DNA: TGTGCCAGCAGCTTACAGGGAGACTATGGCTACACCTTC.

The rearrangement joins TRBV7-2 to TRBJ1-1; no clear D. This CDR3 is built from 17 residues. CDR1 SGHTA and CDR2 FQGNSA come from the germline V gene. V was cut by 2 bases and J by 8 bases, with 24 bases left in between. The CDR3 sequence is CASSLTSGHLTSPEAFF. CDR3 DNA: TGTGCCAGCAGCTTAACAAGCGGCCACCTGACTTCGCCCGAAGCTTTCTTT.

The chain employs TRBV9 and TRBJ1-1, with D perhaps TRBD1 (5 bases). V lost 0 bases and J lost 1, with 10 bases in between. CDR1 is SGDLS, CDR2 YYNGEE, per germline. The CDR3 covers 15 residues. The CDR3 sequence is CASSVDGGTNTEAFF. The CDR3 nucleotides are TGTGCCAGCAGCGTAGATGGGGGGACGAACACTGAAGCTTTCTTT.

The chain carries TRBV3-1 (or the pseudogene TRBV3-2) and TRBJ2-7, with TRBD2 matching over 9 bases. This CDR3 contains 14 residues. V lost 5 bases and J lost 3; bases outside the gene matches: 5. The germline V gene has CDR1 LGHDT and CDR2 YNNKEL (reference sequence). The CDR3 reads CASSFAGGLYEQYF. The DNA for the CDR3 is TGTGCCAGCAGCTTTGCGGGAGGGCTCTACGAGCAGTACTTC.

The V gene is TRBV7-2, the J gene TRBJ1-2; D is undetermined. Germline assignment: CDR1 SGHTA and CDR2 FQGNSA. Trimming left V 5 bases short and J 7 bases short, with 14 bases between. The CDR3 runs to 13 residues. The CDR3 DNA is TGTGCCAGCAGCCCAGAGGAGGGCTTTGGCTACACCTTC. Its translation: CASSPEEGFGYTF.

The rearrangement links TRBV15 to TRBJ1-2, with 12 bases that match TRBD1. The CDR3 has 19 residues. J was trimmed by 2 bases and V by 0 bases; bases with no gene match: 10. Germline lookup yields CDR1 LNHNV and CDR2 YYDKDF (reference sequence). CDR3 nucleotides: TGTGCCACCAGCAGAGATGTATGGGGACAGGGGGCGGAGAACTATGGCTACACCTTC. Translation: CATSRDVWGQGAENYGYTF.

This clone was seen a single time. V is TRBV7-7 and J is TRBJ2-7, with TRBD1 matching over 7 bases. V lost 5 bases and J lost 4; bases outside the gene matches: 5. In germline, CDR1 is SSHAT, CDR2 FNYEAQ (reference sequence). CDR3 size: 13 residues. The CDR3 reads CASSKQQGYEQYF. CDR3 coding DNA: TGTGCCAGCAGCAAACAACAGGGGTACGAGCAGTACTTC.

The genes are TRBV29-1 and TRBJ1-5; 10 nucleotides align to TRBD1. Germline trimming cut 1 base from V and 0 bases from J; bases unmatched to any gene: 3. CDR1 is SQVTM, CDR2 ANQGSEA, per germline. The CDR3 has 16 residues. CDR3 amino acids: CSVEGGDRGSNQPQHF. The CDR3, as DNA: TGCAGCGTTGAAGGTGGGGACAGGGGTAGCAATCAGCCCCAGCATTTT. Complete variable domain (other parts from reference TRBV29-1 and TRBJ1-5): SAVISQKPSRDICQRGTSLTIQCQVDSQVTMMFWYRQQPGQSLTLIATANQGSEATYESGFVIDKFPISRPNLTFSTLTVSNMSPEDSSIYLCSVEGGDRGSNQPQHFGDGTRLSIL.

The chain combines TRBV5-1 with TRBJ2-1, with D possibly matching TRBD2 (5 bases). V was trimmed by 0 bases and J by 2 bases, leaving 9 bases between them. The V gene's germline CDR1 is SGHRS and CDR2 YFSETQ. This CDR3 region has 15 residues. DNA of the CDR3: TGCGCCAGCAGCTTGGTCGCGGAGGCCTACAATGAGCAGTTCTTC. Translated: CASSLVAEAYNEQFF.

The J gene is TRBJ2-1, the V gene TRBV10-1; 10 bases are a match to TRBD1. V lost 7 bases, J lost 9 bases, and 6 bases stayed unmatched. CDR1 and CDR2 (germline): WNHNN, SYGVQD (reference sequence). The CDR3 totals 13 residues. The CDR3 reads CASTSTGGREQFF. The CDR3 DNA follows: TGCGCCAGCACCTCGACAGGGGGCCGTGAGCAGTTCTTC.

This CDR3 reads CASSLGGLGTYEQYF. In nucleotides, the CDR3 is TGCGCCAGCAGCCTCGGCGGACTGGGGACCTACGAGCAGTACTTC. The V gene is TRBV5-1, the J gene TRBJ2-7; D may be TRBD2 (5 bases). V lost 4 bases to trimming and J lost 2 bases, with 16 bases between them. The CDR3 totals 15 residues. Germline assignment: CDR1 SGHRS and CDR2 YFSETQ.

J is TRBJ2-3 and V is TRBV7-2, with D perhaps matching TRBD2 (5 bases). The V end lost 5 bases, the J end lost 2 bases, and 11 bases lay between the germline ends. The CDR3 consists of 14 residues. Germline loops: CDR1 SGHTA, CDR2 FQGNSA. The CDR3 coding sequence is TGTGCCAGCAGCCCCCGGACTGTCACAGATACGCAGTATTTT. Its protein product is CASSPRTVTDTQYF.

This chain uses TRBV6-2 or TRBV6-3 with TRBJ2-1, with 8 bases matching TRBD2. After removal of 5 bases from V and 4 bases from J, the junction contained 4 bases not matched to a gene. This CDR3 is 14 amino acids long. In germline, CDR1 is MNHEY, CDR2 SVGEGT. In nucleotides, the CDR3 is TGTGCCAGCAGTAGCGGGGGCATTTACAATGAGCAGTTCTTC. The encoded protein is CASSSGGIYNEQFF.

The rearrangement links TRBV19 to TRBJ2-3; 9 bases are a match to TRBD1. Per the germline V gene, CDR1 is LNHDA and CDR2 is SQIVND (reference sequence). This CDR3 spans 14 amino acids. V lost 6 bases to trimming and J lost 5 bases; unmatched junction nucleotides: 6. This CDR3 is CASSSTGGIDTQYF. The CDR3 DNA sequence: TGTGCCAGTAGCTCGACAGGGGGGATAGATACGCAGTATTTT.

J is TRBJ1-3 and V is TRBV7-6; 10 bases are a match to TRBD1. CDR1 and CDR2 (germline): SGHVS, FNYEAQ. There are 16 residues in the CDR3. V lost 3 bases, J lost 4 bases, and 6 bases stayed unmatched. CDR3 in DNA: TGTGCCAGCAGCTTTAAGACAGGGGGCGCAGGAAACACCATATATTTT. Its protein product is CASSFKTGGAGNTIYF. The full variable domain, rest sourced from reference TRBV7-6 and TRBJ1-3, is GAGVSQSPRYKVTKRGQDVALRCDPISGHVSLYWYRQALGQGPEFLTYFNYEAQQDKSGLPNDRFSAERPEGSISTLTIQRTEQRDSAMYRCASSFKTGGAGNTIYFGEGSWLTVV.

The CDR3 DNA reads as TGTGCCAGCGCTAGGTTTCCCGGGGAGCTGTTTTTT. Translating gives CASARFPGELFF. The chain couples TRBV11-2 to TRBJ2-2; D unclear. Trimming shortened V by 8 bases and J by 6 bases, and 10 bases separated the two germline ends. Germline V gene data show CDR1 as SGHAT and CDR2 as FQNNGV. This CDR3 comprises 12 residues.

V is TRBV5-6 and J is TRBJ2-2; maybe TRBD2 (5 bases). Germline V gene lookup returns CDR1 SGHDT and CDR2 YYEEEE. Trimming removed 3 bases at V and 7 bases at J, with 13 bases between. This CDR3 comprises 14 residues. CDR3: CASSSREPVGELFF. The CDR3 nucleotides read TGTGCCAGCAGCTCTCGGGAACCCGTCGGGGAGCTGTTTTTT. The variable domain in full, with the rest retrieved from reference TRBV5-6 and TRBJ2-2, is DAGVTQSPTHLIKTRGQQVTLRCSPKSGHDTVSWYQQALGQGPQFIFQYYEEEERQRGNFPDRFSGHQFPNYSSELNVNALLLGDSALYLCASSSREPVGELFFGEGSRLTVL.

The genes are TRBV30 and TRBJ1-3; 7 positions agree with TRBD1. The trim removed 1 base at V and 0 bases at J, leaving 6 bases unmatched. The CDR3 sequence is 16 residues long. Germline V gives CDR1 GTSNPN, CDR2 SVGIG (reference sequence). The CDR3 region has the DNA TGTGCCTGGAGTGCCCGACAGGGTGCCTCTGGAAACACCATATATTTT. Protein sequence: CAWSARQGASGNTIYF.

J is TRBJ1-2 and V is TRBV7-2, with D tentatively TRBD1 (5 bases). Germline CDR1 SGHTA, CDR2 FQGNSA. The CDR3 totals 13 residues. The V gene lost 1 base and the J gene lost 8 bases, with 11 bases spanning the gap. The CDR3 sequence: CASSLVWGEGYTF. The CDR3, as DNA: TGTGCCAGCAGCTTAGTTTGGGGGGAGGGCTACACCTTC.

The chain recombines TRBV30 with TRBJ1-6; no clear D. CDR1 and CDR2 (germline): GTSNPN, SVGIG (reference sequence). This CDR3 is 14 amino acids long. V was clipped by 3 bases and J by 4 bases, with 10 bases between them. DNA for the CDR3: TGTGCCTGGAGGTTTGAGTTATATAATTCACCCCTCCACTTT. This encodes CAWRFELYNSPLHF. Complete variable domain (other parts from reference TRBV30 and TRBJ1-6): SQTIHQWPATLVQPVGSPLSLECTVEGTSNPNLYWYRQAAGRGLQLLFYSVGIGQISSEVPQNLSASRPQDRQFILSSKKLLLSDSGFYLCAWRFELYNSPLHFGNGTRLTVT.

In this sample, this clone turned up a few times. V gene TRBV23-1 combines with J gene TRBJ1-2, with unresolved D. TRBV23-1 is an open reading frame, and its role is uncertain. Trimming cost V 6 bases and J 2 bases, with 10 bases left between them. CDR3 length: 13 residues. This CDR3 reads CASSLERNYGYTF. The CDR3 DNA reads TGCGCCAGCAGCCTAGAAAGAAACTATGGCTACACCTTC.

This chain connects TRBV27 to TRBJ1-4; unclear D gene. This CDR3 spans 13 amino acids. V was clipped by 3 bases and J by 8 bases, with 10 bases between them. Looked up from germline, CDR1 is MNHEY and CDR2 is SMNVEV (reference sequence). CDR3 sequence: CASSFPGGEKLFF. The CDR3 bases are TGTGCCAGCAGTTTTCCTGGAGGGGAAAAACTGTTTTTT. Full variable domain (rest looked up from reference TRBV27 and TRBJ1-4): EAQVTQNPRYLITVTGKKLTVTCSQNMNHEYMSWYRQDPGLGLRQIYYSMNVEVTDKGDVPEGYKVSRKEKRNFPLILESPSPNQTSLYFCASSFPGGEKLFFGSGTQLSVL.